What follows describes a single T cell receptor (beta chain). The sample comes from a study of technical replicates of blood from a few donors. Germline V CDR1 and CDR2: KGHSH, LQKENI. The V and J ends lost 4 bases and 0 bases respectively, with 13 bases between them. The CDR3 is 15 amino acids. Here immunoSEQ multiplex PCR was the method, and the copy in TCRdb shows in-frame clones only, minus some. The sample consists of nearly 90,000 clones, roughly 94% of them appearing once. The sequence was obtained from a human donor in good health. Sample: T cells isolated from PBMCs. V gene TRBV18 combines with J gene TRBJ2-7, with D possibly being TRBD1 (6 bases). CDR3 sequence: CASSLGTPPSYEQYF. The CDR3, as DNA: TGTGCCAGCTCACTTGGGACACCCCCCTCCTACGAGCAGTACTTC. The full variable domain, its missing parts supplied by reference TRBV18 and TRBJ2-7, is NAGVMQNPRHLVRRRGQEARLRCSPMKGHSHVYWYRQLPEEGLKFMVYLQKENIIDESGMPKERFSAEFPKEGPSILRIQQVVRGDSAAYFCASSLGTPPSYEQYFGPGTRLTVT.